In this sample, the clone carrying this T cell receptor (beta chain) turned up many times. One junction end does not reproduce the germline sequence, and a read error may be involved. The record originates from a study of identical twins. TCRdb passed the 5' RACE reads through MiXCR, listing each CDR3 protein once. The data show around 500,000 distinct CDR3 sequences, 12% to 15% seen once. Looked up from germline, CDR1 is SSHAT and CDR2 is FNYEAQ (reference sequence). The CDR3 has 13 residues. These data were also reused for a study on yellow fever vaccine responses in identical twins.

The chain carries TRBV7-7 and TRBJ2-3; D is unclear. Sequenced: CD4+ T cells sorted from blood. The TCR sequence derives from a woman between 18 and 29 years old in good health. This CDR3 reads CASSLGRSDTQYF. The DNA of the CDR3 is TGTGCTAGCAGCTTAGGCCGGTCGGATACGCAGTATTTT.